This TCR beta chain was sequenced during a study of shared clonotypes between healthy human individuals. For sorted subsets, about 190 ng DNA per replicate equaled 33,000 or so T cell genomes. TCRdb's copy holds only in-frame clones and misses some; the assay was immunoSEQ multiplex PCR. The sample shows roughly 1,600,000 clones, 98% of them seen only once. The CDR3 spans 15 residues. CDR1 is LNHDA, CDR2 SQIVND, per germline (reference sequence). V lost 7 bases and J lost 3, with 17 bases in between. V usage is TRBV19 and J usage is TRBJ2-3; D remains ambiguous. The sequencing sample was made of naive CD4+ T cells sorted from blood. The subset is: CD45RA+ positively selected. This receptor was obtained from a man younger than 40 in good health. CDR3 region: CASMGSQFLTDTQYF. The CDR3 nucleotides read TGTGCCAGTATGGGCTCACAATTCTTGACAGATACGCAGTATTTT.